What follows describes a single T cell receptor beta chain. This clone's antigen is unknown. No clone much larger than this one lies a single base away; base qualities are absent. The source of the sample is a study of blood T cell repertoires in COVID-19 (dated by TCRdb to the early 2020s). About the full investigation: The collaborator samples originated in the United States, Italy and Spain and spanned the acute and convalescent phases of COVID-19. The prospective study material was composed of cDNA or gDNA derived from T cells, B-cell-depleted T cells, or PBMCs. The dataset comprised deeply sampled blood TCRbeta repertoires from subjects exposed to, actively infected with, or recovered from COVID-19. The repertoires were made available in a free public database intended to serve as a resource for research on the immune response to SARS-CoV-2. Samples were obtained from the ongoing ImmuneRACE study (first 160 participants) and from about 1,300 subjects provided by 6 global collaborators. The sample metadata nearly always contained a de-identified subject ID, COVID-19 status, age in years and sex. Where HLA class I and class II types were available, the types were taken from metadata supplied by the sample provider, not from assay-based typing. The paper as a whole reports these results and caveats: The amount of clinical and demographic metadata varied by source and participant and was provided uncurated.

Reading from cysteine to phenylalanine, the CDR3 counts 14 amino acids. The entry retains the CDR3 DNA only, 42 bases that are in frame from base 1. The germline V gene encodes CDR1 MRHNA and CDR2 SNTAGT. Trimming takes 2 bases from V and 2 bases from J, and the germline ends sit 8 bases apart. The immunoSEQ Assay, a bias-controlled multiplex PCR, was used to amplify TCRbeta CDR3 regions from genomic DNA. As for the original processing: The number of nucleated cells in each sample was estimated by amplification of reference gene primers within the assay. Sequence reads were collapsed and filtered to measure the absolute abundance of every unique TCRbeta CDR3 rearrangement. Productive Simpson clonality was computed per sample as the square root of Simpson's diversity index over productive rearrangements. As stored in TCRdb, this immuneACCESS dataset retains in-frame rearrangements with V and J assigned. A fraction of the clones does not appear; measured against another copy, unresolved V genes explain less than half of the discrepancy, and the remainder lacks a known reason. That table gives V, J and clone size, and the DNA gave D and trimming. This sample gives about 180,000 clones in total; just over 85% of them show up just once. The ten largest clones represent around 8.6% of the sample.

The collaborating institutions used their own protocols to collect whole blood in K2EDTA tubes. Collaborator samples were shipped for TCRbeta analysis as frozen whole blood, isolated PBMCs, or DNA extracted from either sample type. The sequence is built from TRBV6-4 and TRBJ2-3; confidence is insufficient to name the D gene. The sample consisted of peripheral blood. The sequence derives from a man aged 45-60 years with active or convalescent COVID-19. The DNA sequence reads TGTGCCAGCAGTGACCCTGGCAACACAGATACGCAGTATTTT. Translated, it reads CASSDPGNTDTQYF.